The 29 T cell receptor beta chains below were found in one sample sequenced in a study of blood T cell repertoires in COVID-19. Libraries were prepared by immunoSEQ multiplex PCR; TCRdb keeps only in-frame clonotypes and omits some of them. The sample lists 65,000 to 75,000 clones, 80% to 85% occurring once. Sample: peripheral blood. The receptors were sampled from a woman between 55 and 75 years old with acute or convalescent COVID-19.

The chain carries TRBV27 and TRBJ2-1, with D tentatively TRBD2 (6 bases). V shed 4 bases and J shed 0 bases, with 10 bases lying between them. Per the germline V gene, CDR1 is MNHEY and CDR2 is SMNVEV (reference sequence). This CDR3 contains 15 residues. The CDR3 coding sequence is TGTGCCAGCAGTTCATTCGGGGGCTCCTACAATGAGCAGTTCTTC. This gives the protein CASSSFGGSYNEQFF.

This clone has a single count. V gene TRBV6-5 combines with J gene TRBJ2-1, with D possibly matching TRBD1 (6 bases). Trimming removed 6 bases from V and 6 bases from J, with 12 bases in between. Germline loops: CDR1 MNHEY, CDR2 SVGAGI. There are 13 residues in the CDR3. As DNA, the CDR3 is TGTGCCAGCAGATCACAGGGATCCAATGAGCAGTTCTTC. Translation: CASRSQGSNEQFF.

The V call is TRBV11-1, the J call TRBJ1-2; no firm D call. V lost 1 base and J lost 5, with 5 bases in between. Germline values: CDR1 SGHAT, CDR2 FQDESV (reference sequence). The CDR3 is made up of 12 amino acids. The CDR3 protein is CASSLDGYGYTF. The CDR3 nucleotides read TGTGCCAGCAGCTTAGACGGTTATGGCTACACCTTC.

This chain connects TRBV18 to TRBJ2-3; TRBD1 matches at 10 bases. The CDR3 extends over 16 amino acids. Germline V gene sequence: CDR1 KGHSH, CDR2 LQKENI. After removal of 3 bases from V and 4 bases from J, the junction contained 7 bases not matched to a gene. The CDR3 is CASSPLGQGTPDTQYF. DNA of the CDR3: TGTGCCAGCTCACCCCTGGGACAGGGGACCCCAGATACGCAGTATTTT.

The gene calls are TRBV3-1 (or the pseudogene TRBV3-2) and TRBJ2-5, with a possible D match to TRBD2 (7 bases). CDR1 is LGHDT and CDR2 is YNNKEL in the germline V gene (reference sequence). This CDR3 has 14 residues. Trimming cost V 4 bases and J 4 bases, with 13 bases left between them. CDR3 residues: CASSRGGGGETQYF. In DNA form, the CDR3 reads TGTGCCAGCAGCCGGGGCGGGGGCGGAGAGACCCAGTACTTC.

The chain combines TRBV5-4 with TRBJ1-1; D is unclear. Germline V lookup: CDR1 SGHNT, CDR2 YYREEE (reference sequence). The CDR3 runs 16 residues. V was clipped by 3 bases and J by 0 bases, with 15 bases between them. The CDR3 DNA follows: TGTGCCAGCAGCTCTGGAGGTAGGCGGGTGAACACTGAAGCTTTCTTT. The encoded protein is CASSSGGRRVNTEAFF.

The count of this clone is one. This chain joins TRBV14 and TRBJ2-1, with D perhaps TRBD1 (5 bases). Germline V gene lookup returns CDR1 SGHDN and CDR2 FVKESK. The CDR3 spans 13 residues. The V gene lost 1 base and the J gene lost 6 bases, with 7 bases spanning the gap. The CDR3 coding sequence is TGTGCCAGCAGCCAAGGGCAGGGCAATGAGCAGTTCTTC. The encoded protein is CASSQGQGNEQFF. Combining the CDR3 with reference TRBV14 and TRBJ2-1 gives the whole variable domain EAGVTQFPSHSVIEKGQTVTLRCDPISGHDNLYWYRRVMGKEIKFLLHFVKESKQDESGMPNNRFLAERTGGTYSTLKVQPAELEDSGVYFCASSQGQGNEQFFGPGTRLTVL.

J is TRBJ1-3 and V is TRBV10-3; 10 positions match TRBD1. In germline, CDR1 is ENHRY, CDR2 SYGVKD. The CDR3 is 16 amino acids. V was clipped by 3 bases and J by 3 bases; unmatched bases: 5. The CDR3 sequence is CAISDRQGASGNTIYF. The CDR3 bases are TGTGCCATCAGTGACCGACAGGGGGCGAGTGGAAACACCATATATTTT.

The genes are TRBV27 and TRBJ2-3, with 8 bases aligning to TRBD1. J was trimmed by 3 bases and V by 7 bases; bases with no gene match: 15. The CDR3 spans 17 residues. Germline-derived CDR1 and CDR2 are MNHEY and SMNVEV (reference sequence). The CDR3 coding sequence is TGTGCCAGCACTAAAATAGCAGGCAGGGGGCTTACAGATACGCAGTATTTT. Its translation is CASTKIAGRGLTDTQYF.

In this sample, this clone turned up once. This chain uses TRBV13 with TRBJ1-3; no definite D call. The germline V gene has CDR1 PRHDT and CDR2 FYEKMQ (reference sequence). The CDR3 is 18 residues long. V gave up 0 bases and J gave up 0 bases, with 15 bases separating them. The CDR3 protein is CASSLGVQSLSSGNTIYF. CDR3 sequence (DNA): TGTGCCAGCAGCTTAGGGGTCCAGTCCCTCAGCTCTGGAAACACCATATATTTT.

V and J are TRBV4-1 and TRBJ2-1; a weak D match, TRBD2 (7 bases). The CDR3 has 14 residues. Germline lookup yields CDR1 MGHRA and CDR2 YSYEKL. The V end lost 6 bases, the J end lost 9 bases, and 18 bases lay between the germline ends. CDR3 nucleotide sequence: TGCGCCAGCAGGGGGGTTGGGGGGGCCGGTGAGCAGTTCTTC. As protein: CASRGVGGAGEQFF.

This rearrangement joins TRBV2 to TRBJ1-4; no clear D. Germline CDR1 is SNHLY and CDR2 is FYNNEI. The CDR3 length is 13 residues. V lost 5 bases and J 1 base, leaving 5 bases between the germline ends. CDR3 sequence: CASSPGTNEKLFF. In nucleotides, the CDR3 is TGTGCCAGCAGTCCGGGAACTAATGAAAAACTGTTTTTT.

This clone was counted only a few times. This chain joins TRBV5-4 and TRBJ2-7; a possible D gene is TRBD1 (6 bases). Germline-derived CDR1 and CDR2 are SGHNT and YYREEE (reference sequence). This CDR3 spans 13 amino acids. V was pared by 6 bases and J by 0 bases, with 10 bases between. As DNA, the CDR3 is TGTGCCAGCACCAGGGACATCTCCTACGAGCAGTACTTC. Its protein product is CASTRDISYEQYF.

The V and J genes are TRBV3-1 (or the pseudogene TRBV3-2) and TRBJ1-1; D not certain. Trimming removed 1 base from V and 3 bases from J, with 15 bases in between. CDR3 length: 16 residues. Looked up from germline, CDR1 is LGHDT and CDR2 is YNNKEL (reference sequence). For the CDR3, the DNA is TGTGCCAGCAGCCAAGTTCGGTTGTCCGGGGACACTGAAGCTTTCTTT. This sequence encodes CASSQVRLSGDTEAFF.

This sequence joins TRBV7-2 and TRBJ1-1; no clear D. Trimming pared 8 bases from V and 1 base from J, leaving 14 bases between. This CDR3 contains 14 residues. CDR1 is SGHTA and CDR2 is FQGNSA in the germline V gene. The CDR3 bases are TGTGCCAGCGGGCAGTATAGTGGGAACACTGAAGCTTTCTTT. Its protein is CASGQYSGNTEAFF.

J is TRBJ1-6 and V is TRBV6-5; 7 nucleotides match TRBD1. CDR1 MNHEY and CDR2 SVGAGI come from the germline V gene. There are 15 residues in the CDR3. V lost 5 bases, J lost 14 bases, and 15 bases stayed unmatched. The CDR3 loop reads CASSTTGTATSALHF. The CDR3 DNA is TGTGCCAGCAGTACCACCGGGACAGCGACCTCGGCCCTCCACTTT.

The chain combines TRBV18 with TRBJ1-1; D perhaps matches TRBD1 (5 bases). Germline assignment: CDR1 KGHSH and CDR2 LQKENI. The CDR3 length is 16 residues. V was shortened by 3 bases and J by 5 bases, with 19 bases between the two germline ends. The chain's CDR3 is CASSPYSQGGGTEAFF. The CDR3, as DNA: TGTGCCAGCTCACCTTACAGTCAGGGAGGTGGGACTGAAGCTTTCTTT.

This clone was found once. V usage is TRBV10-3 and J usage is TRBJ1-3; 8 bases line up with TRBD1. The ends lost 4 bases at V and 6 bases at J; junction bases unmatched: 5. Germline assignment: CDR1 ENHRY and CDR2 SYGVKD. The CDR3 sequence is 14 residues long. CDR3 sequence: CAISGGQGENTIYF. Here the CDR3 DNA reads TGTGCCATCAGTGGCGGACAGGGAGAAAACACCATATATTTT.

CDR3 protein: CATHFTGRGYTF. CDR3 coding DNA: TGTGCCACCCACTTCACCGGTCGAGGCTACACCTTC. The chain couples TRBV6-5 to TRBJ1-2, with D hard to call. V dropped 10 bases and J dropped 8 bases, with 17 bases sitting between them. The CDR3 consists of 12 residues. Looked up from germline, CDR1 is MNHEY and CDR2 is SVGAGI.

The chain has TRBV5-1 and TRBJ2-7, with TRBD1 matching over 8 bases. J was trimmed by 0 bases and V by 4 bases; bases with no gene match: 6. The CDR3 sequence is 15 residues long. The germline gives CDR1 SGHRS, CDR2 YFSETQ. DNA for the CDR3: TGCGCCAGCAGCCGCGGGACAGGAGGCTCCTACGAGCAGTACTTC. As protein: CASSRGTGGSYEQYF. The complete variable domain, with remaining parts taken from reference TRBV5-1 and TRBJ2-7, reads KAGVTQTPRYLIKTRGQQVTLSCSPISGHRSVSWYQQTPGQGLQFLFEYFSETQRNKGNFPGRFSGRQFSNSRSEMNVSTLELGDSALYLCASSRGTGGSYEQYFGPGTRLTVT.

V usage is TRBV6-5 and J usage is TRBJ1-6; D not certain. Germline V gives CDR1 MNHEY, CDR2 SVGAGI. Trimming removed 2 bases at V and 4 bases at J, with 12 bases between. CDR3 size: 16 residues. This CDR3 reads CASSYGQNTYNSPLHF. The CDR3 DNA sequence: TGTGCCAGCAGTTACGGGCAGAACACTTATAATTCACCCCTCCACTTT.

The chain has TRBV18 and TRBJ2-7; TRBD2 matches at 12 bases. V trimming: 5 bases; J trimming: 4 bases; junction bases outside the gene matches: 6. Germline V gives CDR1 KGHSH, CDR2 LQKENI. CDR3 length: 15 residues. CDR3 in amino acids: CASSFGLAGIYEQYF. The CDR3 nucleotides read TGTGCCAGCTCATTCGGACTAGCGGGGATTTACGAGCAGTACTTC.

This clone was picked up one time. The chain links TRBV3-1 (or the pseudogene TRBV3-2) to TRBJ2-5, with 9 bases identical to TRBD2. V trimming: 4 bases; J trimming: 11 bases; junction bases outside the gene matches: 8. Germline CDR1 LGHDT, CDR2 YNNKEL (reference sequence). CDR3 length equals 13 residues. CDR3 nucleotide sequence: TGTGCCAGCAGCCTACCCCTAGCGGGGTCTCAGTACTTC. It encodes CASSLPLAGSQYF.

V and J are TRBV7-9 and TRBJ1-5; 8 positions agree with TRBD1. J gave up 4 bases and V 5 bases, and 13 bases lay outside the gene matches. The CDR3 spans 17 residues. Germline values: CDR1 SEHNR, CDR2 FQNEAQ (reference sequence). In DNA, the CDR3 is TGTGCCAGCAGCCACGGGACAGGAGAAGGCCGAAATCAGCCCCAGCATTTT. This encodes CASSHGTGEGRNQPQHF.

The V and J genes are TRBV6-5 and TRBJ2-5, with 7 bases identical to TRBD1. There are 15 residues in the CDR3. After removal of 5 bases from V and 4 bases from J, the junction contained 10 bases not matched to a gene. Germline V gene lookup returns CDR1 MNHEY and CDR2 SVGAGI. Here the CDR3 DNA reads TGTGCCAGCAGTAACGACAGGGTAACAAGAGAGACCCAGTACTTC. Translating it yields CASSNDRVTRETQYF.

CDR3 protein: CSASTGQGWPGELFF. DNA for the CDR3: TGCAGTGCTAGTACGGGACAGGGGTGGCCCGGGGAGCTGTTTTTT. The chain carries TRBV20-1 and TRBJ2-2; 10 bases fit TRBD1. With 3 bases clipped from V and 6 bases from J, the junction kept 7 bases outside the gene matches. Germline assignment: CDR1 DFQATT and CDR2 SNEGSKA (reference sequence). The CDR3 is 15 amino acids.

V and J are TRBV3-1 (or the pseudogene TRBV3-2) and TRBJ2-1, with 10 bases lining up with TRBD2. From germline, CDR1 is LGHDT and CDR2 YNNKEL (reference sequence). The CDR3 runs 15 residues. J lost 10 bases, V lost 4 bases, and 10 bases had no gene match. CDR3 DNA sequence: TGTGCCAGCAGCCGTCTCTCTAGCGGGGGTGGGGAGCAGTTCTTC. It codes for CASSRLSSGGGEQFF.

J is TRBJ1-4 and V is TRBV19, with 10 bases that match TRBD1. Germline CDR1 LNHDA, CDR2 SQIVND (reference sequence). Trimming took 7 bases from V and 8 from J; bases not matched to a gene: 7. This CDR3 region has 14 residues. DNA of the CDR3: TGTGCCAGTACTCGGGACAGGGGAAGGGAAAAACTGTTTTTT. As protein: CASTRDRGREKLFF.

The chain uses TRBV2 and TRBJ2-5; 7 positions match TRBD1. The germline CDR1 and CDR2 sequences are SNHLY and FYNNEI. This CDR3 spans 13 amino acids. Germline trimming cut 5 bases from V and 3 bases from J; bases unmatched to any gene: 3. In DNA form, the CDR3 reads TGTGCCAGCAGTCCAGGGGGTAAAGAGACCCAGTACTTC. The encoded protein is CASSPGGKETQYF.